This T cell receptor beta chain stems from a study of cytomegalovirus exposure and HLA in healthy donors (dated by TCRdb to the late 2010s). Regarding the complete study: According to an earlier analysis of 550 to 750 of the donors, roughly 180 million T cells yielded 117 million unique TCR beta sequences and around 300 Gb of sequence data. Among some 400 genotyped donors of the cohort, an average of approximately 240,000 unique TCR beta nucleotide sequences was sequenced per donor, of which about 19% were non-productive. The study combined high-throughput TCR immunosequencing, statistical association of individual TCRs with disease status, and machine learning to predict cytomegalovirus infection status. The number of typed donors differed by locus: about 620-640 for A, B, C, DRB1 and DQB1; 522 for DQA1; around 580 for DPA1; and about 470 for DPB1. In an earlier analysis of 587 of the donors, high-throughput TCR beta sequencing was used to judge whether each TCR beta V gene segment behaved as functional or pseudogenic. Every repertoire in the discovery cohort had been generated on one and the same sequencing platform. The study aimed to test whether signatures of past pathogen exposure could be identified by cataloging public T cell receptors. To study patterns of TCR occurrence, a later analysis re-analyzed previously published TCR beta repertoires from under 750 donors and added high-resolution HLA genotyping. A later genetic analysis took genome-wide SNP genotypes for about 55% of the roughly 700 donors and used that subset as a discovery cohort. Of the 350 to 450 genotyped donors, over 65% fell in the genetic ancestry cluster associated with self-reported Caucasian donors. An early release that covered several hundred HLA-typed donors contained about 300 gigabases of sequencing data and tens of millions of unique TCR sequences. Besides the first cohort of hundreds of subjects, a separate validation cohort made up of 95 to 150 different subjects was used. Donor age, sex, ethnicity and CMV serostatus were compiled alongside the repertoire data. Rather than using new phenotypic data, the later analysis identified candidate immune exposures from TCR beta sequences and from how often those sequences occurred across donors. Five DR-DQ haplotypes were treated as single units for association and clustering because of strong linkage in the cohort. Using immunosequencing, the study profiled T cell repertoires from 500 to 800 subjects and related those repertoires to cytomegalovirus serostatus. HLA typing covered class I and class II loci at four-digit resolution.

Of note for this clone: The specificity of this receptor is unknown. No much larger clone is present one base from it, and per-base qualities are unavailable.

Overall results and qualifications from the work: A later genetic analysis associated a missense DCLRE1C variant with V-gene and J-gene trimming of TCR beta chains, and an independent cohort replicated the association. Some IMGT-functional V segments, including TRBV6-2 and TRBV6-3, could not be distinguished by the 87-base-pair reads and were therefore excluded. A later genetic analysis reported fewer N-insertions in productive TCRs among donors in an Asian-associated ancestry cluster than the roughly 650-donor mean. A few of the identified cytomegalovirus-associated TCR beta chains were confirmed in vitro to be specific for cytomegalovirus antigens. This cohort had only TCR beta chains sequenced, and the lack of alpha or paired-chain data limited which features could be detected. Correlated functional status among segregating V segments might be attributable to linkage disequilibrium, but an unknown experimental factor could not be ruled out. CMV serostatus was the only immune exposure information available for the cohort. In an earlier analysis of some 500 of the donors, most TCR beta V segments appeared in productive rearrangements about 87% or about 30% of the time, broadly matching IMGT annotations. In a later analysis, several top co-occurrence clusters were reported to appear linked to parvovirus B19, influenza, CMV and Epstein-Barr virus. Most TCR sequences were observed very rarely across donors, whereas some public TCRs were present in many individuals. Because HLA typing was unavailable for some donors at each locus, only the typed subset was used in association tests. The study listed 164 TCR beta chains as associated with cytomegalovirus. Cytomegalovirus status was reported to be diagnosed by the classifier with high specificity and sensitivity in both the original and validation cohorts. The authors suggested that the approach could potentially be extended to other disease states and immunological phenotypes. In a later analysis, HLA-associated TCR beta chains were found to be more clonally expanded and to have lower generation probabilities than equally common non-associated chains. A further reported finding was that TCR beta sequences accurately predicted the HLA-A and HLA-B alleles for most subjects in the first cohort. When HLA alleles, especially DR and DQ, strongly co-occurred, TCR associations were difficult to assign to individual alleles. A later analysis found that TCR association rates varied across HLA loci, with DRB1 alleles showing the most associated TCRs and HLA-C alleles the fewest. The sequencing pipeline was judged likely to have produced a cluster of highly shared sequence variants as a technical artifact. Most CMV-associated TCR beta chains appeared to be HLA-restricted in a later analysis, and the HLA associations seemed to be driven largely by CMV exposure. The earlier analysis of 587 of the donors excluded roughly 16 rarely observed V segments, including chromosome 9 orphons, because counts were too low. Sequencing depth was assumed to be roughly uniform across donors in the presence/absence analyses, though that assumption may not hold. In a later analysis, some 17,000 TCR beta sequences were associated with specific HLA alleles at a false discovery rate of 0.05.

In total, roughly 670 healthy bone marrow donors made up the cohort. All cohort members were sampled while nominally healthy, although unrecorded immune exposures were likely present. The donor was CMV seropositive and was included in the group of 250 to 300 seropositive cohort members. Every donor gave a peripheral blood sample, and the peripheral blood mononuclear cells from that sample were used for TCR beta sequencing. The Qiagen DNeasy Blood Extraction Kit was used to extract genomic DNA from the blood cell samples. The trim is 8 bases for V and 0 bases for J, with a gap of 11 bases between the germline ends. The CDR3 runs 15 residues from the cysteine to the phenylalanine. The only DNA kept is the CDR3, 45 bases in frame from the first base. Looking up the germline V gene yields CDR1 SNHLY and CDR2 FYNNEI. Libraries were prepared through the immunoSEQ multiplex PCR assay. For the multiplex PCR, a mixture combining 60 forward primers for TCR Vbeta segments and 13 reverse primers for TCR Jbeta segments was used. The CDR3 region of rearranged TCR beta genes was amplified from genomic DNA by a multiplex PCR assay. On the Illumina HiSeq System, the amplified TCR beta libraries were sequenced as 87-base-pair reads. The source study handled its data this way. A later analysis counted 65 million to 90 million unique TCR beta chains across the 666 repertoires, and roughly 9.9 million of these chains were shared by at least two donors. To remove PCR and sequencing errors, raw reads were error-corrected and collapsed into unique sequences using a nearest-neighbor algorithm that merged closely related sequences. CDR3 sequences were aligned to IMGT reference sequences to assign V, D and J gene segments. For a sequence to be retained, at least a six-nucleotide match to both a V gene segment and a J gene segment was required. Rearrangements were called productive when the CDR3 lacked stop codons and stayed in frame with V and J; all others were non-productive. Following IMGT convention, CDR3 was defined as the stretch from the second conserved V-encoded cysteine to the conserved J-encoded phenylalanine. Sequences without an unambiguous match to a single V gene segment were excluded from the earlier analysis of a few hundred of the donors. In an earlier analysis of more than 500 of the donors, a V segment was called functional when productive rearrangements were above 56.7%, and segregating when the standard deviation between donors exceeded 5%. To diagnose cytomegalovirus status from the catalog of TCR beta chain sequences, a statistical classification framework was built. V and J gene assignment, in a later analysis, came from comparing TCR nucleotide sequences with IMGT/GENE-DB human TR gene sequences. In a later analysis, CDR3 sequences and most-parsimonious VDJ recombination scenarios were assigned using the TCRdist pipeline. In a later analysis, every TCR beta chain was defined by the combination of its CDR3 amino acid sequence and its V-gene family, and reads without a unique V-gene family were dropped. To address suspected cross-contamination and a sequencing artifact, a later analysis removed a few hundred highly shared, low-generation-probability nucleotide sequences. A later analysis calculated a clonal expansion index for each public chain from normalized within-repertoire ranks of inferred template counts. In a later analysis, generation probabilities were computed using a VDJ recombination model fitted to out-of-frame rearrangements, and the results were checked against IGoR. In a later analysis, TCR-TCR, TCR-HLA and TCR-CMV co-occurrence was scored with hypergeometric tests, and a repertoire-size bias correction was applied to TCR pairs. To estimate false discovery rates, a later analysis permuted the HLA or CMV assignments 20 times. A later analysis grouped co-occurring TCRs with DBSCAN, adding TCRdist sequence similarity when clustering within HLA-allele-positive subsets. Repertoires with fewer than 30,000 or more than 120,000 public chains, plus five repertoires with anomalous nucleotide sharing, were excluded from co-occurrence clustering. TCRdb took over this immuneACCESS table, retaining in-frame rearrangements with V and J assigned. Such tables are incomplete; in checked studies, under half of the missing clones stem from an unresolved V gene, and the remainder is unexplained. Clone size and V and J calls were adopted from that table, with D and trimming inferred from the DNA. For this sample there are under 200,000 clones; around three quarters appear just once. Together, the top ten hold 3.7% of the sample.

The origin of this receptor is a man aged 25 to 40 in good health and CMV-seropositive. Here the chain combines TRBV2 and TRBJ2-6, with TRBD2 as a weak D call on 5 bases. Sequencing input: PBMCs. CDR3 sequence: CASGRRISGANVLTF. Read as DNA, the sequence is TGTGCCAGCGGGAGACGGATCTCTGGGGCCAACGTCCTGACTTTC.